These T cell receptor beta chains were read from a single sample in a study of blood T cell repertoires in COVID-19. Assay: immunoSEQ multiplex PCR; the TCRdb copy retains only in-frame clones and omits some. The sample carries about 200,000 clones, about 93% recorded once. Sample: peripheral blood. The receptor set was obtained from a man between 60 and 75 years old with COVID-19, enrolled during active disease. Each CDR3 is given with its conserved first and last residue. A D gene is named only where the DNA matches it firmly.

v_gene	j_gene	d_gene	CDR3aa	CDR3nt
TRBV2	TRBJ2-1	TRBD1	CASSARRQGGYEQFF	TGTGCCAGCAGTGCAAGGAGACAGGGGGGCTATGAGCAGTTCTTC
TRBV7-3	TRBJ1-6	.	CASSLRGESPLHF	TGTGCCAGCAGCTTAAGAGGCGAGTCACCCCTCCACTTT
TRBV7-2	TRBJ2-7	TRBD1	CASSQDRSPHYEQYF	TGTGCCAGCAGCCAGGACAGGTCTCCCCACTACGAGCAGTACTTC
TRBV4-3	TRBJ1-2	.	CASSEDGSLGYTF	TGCGCCAGCAGCGAGGACGGGAGCCTAGGCTACACCTTC
TRBV21-1	TRBJ2-5	.	CASSKVRTPEEPQETQYF	TGTGCCAGCAGCAAAGTTCGCACGCCGGAGGAACCCCAAGAGACCCAGTACTTC
TRBV7-9	TRBJ1-1	TRBD1	CASSVGQGNTEAFF	TGTGCCAGCAGCGTCGGACAGGGGAACACTGAAGCTTTCTTT
TRBV15	TRBJ2-3	.	CATSRDLGPLTDTQYF	TGTGCCACCAGCAGAGATCTGGGCCCCTTGACAGATACGCAGTATTTT
TRBV3-1/TRBV3-2	TRBJ1-6	TRBD1	CASSRGYTGGASPLHF	TGTGCCAGCAGCCGGGGTTACACAGGGGGCGCTTCACCCCTCCACTTT
TRBV30	TRBJ1-6	.	CAAGIYNSPLHF	TGTGCCGCCGGGATTTATAATTCACCCCTCCACTTT
TRBV3-1/TRBV3-2	TRBJ2-2	.	CASSQDLRLTPGELFF	TGTGCCAGCAGCCAAGATCTCAGGCTCACCCCCGGGGAGCTGTTTTTT
TRBV21-1	TRBJ1-6	.	CASSRLDRDHSPLHF	TGTGCCAGCAGCAGGCTAGACAGGGACCATTCACCCCTCCACTTT
TRBV5-3	TRBJ2-7	TRBD2	CARSKELAGGTHEQYF	TGTGCCAGAAGCAAAGAATTAGCGGGAGGAACCCACGAGCAGTACTTC
TRBV9	TRBJ2-7	.	CASSVGRTQTEQYF	TGTGCCAGCAGCGTGGGCAGGACACAAACGGAGCAGTACTTC
TRBV2	TRBJ1-5	TRBD1	CASNAGTDNQPQHF	TGTGCCAGCAACGCCGGGACAGATAATCAGCCCCAGCATTTT
TRBV7-8	TRBJ1-4	.	CASSLARGQGNEKLFF	TGTGCCAGCAGCTTAGCAAGGGGCCAGGGGAATGAAAAACTGTTTTTT
TRBV2	TRBJ1-6	.	CASSDGLTLGSSYNSPLHF	TGTGCCAGCAGTGACGGGTTGACGCTAGGGAGCTCCTATAATTCACCCCTCCACTTT
TRBV5-6	TRBJ1-2	.	CASSPIGLVDSQGYTF	TGTGCCAGCAGTCCTATCGGTCTTGTGGACAGCCAAGGCTACACCTTC
TRBV15	TRBJ1-2	.	CATSRDALANGYTF	TGTGCCACCAGCAGAGACGCCCTCGCTAATGGCTACACCTTC
TRBV9	TRBJ2-1	TRBD1	CASSEGQGVSNEQFF	TGTGCCAGCAGCGAGGGACAGGGGGTATCTAATGAGCAGTTCTTC
TRBV5-8	TRBJ1-5	.	CASSFLQNQPQHF	TGTGCCAGCAGCTTTCTGCAGAATCAGCCCCAGCATTTT
TRBV19	TRBJ1-1	.	CASSGRIGRGNTEAFF	TGTGCCAGTAGTGGAAGAATAGGTCGGGGGAACACTGAAGCTTTCTTT
TRBV10-3	TRBJ1-5	.	CAISGGTGDQPQHF	TGTGCCATCAGTGGAGGGACGGGGGATCAGCCCCAGCATTTT